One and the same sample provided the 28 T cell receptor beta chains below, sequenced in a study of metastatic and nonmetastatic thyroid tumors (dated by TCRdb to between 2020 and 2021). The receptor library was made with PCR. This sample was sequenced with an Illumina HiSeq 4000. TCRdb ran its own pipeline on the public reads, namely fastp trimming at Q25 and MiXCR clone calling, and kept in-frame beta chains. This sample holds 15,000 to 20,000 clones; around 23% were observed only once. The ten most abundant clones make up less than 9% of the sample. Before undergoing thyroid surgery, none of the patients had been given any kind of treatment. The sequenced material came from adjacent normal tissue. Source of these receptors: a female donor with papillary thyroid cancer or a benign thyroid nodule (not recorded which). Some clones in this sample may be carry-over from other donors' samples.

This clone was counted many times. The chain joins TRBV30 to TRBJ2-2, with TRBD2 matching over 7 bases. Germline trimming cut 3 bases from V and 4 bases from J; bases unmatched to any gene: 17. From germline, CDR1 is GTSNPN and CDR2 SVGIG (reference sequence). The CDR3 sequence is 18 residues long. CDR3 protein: CAWREGRLAAFATGELFF. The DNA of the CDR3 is TGTGCCTGGAGAGAGGGGCGACTAGCAGCTTTTGCCACCGGGGAGCTGTTTTTT.

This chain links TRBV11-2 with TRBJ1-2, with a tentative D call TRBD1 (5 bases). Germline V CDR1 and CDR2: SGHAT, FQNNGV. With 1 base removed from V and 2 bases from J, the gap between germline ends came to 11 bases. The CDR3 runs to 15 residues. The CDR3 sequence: CASSLGGTTNYGYTF. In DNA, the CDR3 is TGTGCCAGCAGCTTAGGGGGGACCACCAACTATGGCTACACCTTC.

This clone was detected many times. In DNA, the CDR3 is TGTGCCAGCAGTGAACGGGGTTTGGAGGGGGTAGTTGGGTTCTTC. Residues: CASSERGLEGVVGFF. The V call is TRBV6-1, the J call TRBJ2-1; D may correspond to TRBD1 or TRBD2 (6 bases each). Germline V CDR1 and CDR2: MNHNS, SASEGT. The CDR3 length is 15 residues. V was pared by 2 bases and J by 15 bases, with 23 bases between.

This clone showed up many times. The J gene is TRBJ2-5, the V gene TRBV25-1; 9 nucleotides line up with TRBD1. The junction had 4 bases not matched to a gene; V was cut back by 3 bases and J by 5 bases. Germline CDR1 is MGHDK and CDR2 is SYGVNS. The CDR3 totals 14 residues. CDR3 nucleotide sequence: TGTGCCAGCAGTGACCCAGGACAGGGGGAGACCCAGTACTTC. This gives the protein CASSDPGQGETQYF.

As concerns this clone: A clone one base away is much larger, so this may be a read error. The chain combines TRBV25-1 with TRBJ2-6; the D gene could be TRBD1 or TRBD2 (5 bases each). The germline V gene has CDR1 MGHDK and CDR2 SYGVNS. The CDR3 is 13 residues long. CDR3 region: CASRESGANVMTF. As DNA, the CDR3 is TGTGCCAGCAGGGAATCCGGGGCCAACGTCATGACTTTC.

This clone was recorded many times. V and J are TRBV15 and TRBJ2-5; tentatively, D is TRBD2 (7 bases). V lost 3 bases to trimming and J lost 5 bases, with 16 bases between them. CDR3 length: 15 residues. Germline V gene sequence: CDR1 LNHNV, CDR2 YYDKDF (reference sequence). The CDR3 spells CATSRRGGGGETQYF. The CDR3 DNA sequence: TGTGCCACCAGCAGGCGAGGAGGGGGGGGCGAGACCCAGTACTTC.

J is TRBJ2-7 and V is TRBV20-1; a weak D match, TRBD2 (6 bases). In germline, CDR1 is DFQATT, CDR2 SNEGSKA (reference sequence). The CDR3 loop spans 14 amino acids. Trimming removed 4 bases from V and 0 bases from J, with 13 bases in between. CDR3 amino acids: CSAMRAGSSYEQYF. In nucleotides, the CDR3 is TGCAGTGCTATGAGGGCGGGGAGCTCCTACGAGCAGTACTTC.

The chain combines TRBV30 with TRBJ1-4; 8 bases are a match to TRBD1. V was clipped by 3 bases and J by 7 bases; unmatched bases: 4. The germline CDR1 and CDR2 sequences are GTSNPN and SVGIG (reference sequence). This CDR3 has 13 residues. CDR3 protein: CAWSRDRFEKLFF. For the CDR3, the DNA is TGTGCCTGGAGCCGGGACAGGTTTGAAAAACTGTTTTTT.

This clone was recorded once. In DNA form, the CDR3 reads TGTGCCAGCAGTTACCAAGTAAGAAGGTCACCCCTCCACTTT. Translation: CASSYQVRRSPLHF. The chain carries TRBV6-2 or TRBV6-3 and TRBJ1-6; D is undetermined. The germline V and J ends were trimmed by 2 bases and 10 bases, with 12 bases remaining between them. The CDR3 consists of 14 residues. From germline, CDR1 is MNHEY and CDR2 SVGEGT.

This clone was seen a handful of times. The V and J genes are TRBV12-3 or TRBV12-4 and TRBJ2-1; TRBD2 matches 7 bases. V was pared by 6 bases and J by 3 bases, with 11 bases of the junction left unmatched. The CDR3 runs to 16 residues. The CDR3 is CASSSLGGCVYNEQFF. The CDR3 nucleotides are TGTGCCAGCAGCTCGCTCGGGGGGTGTGTCTACAATGAGCAGTTCTTC.

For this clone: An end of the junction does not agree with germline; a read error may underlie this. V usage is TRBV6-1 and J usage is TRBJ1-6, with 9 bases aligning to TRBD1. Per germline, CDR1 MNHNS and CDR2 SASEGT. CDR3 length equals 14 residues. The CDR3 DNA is TGCGCCAGCAGATGGGACAGGGATAATTCACCCCTCCACTTT. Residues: CASRWDRDNSPLHF.

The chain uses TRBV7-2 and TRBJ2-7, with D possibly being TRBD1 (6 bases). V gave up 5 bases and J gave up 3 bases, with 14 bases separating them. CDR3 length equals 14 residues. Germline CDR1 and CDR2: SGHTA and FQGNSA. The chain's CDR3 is CASSQTGQGYEQYF. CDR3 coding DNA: TGTGCCAGCAGCCAAACGGGACAAGGCTACGAGCAGTACTTC.

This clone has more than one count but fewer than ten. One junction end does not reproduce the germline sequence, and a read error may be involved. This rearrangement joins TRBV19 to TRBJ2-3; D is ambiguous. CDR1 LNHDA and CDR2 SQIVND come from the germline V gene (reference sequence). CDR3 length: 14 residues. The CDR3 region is CASSIVARTDTRYF. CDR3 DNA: TGTGCCAGTAGTATAGTAGCTCGCACAGATACGCGGTATTTT.

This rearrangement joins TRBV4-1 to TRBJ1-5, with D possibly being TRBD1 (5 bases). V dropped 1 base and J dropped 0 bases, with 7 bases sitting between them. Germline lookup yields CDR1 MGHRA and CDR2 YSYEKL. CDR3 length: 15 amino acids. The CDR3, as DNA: TGCGCCAGCAGCCAAGTTACAGGTAGCAATCAGCCCCAGCATTTT. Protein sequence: CASSQVTGSNQPQHF.

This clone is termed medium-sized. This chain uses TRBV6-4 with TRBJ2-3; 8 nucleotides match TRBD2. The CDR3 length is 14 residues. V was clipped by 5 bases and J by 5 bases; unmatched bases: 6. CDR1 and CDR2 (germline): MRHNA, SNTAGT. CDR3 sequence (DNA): TGTGCCAGCAGTCTTCGGGAGGGCCAAGATACGCAGTATTTT. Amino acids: CASSLREGQDTQYF.

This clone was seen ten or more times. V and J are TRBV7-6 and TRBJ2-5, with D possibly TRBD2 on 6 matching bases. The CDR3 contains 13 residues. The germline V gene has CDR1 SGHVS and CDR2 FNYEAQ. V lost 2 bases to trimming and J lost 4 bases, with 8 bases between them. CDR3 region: CASSLMGGETQYF. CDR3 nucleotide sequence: TGTGCCAGCAGCTTAATGGGGGGAGAGACCCAGTACTTC.

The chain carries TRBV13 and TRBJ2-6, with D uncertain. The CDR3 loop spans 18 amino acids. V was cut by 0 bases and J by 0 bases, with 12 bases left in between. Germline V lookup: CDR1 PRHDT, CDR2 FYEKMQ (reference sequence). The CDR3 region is CASSLGAGITSGANVLTF. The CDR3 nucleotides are TGTGCCAGCAGCTTAGGGGCAGGCATTACCTCTGGGGCCAACGTCCTGACTTTC.

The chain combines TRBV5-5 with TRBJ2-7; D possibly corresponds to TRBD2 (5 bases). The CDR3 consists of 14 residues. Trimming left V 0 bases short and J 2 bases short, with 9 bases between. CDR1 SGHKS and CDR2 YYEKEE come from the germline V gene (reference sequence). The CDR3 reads CASSLGTYTYEQYF. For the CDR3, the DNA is TGTGCCAGCAGCTTGGGGACTTACACCTACGAGCAGTACTTC.

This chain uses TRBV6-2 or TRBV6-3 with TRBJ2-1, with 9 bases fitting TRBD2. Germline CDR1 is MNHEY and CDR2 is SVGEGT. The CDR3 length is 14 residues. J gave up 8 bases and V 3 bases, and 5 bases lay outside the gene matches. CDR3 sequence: CASSYGLASDEQFF. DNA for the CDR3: TGTGCCAGCAGTTATGGACTAGCGAGCGATGAGCAGTTCTTC.

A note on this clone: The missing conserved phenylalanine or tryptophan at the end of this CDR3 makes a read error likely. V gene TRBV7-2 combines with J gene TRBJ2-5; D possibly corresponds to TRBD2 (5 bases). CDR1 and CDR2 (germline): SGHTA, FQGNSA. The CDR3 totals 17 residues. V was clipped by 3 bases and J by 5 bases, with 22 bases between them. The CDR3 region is CASSLRYGRARGETQYL. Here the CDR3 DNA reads TGTGCCAGCAGCTTGCGGTATGGTCGGGCCCGAGGGGAGACCCAGTACCTA.

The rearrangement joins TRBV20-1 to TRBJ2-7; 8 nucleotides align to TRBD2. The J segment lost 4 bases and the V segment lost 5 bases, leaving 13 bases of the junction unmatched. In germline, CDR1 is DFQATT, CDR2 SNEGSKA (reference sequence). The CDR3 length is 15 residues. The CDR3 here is CSAPGWGSGKYEQYF. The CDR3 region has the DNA TGCAGTGCTCCCGGTTGGGGTAGCGGGAAATACGAGCAGTACTTC.

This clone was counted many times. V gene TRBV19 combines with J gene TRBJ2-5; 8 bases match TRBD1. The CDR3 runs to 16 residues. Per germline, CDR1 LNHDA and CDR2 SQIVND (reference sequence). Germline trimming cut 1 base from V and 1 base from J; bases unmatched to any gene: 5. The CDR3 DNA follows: TGTGCCAGTAGTATAGGAAGGACAGGGATCCAAGAGACCCAGTACTTC. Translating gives CASSIGRTGIQETQYF.

For the CDR3, the DNA is TGCAGTGCTAGGTCGTGCGGAGCGGGAGGGCGCCCCTACGAGCAGTACTTC. This codes for CSARSCGAGGRPYEQYF. This sequence joins TRBV20-1 and TRBJ2-7; TRBD2 matches at 10 bases. CDR1 and CDR2 (germline): DFQATT, SNEGSKA (reference sequence). After removal of 3 bases from V and 2 bases from J, the junction contained 13 bases not matched to a gene. CDR3 length equals 17 residues.

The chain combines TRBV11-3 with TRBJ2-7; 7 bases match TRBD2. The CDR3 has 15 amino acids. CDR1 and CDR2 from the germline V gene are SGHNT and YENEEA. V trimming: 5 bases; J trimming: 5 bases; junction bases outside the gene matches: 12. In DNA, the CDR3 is TGTGCCAGCAGCCCTCGAGCGGGATGGCCCCACGAGCAGTACTTC. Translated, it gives CASSPRAGWPHEQYF.

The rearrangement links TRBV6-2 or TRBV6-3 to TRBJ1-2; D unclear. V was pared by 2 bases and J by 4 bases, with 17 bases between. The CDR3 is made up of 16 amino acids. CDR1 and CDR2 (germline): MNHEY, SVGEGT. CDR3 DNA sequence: TGTGCCAGCAGTTACGATGTGGGCCGATTAAGCTATGGCTACACCTTC. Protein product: CASSYDVGRLSYGYTF.

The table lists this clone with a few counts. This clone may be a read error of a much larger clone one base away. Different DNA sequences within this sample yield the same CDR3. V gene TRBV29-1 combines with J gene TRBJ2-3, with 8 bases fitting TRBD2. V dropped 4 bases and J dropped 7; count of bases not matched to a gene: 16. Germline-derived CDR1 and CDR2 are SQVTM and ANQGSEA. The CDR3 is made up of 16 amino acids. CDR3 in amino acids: CSVAGGGGTALYTQYF. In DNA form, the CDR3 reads TGCAGCGTTGCGGGGGGGGGCGGTACGGCCCTTTATACGCAGTATTTT.

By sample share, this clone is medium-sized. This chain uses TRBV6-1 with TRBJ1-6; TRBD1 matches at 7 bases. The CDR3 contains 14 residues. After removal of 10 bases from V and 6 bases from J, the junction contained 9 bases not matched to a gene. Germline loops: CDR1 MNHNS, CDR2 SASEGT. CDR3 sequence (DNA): TGTGCCACCCGGCCAGGGACAGCTAATTCACCCCTCCACTTT. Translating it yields CATRPGTANSPLHF.

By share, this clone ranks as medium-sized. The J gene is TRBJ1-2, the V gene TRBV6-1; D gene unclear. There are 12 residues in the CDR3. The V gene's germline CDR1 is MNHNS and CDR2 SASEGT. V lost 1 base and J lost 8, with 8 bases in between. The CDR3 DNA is TGTGCCAGCAGTGAAGACAGAGACGGCTACACCTTC. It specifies CASSEDRDGYTF.